The present T cell receptor (beta chain) was sequenced within a study of cytomegalovirus exposure and HLA in healthy donors. Points on this clone: Its antigen remains unidentified.

PCR amplification relied on 60 Vbeta primers (plus 13 Jbeta primers). The protocol was immunoSEQ multiplex PCR, while the TCRdb copy is restricted to in-frame clones and leaves out a portion. The table has about 160,000 clones, 73% seen once. Findings and caveats of the study: Most TCR sequences proved rare, with some public TCRs found in many donors.

Germline-derived CDR1 and CDR2 are MDHEN and SYDVKM. The CDR3 length is 15 residues. The V segment lost 6 bases and the J segment 0 bases; nucleotides outside the gene matches: 4. The specimen sequenced was PBMCs. The chain joins TRBV28 to TRBJ1-3; 8 bases agree with TRBD1. The receptor comes from a woman aged 18-29 years in good health and CMV-seronegative. In nucleotides, the CDR3 is TGTGCCAGCAGCCGCAGGGGGCTCTCTGGAAACACCATATATTTT. It specifies CASSRRGLSGNTIYF.